This T cell receptor (beta chain) emerged from a study of graft-versus-host responses after intestinal transplantation. About this clone: The antigen is unknown.

J was trimmed by 4 bases and V by 2 bases; bases with no gene match: 5. The CDR3 runs 15 residues. Germline V lookup: CDR1 MNHNS, CDR2 SASEGT. The assay was immunoSEQ multiplex PCR, and TCRdb's table has in-frame clones only and misses some. The table records about 51,000 clones, 89% of them present only once. The TCR comes from a human donor who was the organ donor for an intestinal transplant. Sample: unstimulated CD4+ T cells sorted from spleen or lymph node cells, taken before transplant. V gene TRBV6-1 combines with J gene TRBJ2-1; TRBD2 agrees at 7 bases. This chain's CDR3 is CASSERLAAYNEQFF. Written as DNA, the CDR3 is TGTGCCAGCAGTGAACGGCTAGCGGCTTACAATGAGCAGTTCTTC.